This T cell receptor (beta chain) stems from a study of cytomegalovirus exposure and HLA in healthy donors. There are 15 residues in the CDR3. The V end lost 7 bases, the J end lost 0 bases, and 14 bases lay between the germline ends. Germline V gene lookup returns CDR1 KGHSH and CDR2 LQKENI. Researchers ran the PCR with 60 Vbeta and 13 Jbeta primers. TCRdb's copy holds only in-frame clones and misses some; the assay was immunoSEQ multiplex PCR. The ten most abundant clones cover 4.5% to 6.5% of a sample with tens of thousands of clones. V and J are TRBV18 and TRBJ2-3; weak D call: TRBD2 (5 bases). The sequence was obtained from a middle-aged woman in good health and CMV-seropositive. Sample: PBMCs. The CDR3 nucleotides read TGTGCCAGCTACTTGTCTAGCCCTAGCACAGATACGCAGTATTTT. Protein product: CASYLSSPSTDTQYF.